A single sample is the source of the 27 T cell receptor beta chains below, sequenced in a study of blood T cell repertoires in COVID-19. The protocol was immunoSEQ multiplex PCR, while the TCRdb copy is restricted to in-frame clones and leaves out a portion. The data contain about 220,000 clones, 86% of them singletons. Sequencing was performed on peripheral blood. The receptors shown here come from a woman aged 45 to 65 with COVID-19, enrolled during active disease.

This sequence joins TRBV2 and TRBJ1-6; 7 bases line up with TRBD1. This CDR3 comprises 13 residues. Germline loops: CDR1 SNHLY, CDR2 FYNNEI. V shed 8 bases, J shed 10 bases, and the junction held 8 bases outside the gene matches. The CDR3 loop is CASGTWTGSPLHF. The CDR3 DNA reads TGTGCCAGCGGGACCTGGACAGGATCACCCCTCCACTTT.

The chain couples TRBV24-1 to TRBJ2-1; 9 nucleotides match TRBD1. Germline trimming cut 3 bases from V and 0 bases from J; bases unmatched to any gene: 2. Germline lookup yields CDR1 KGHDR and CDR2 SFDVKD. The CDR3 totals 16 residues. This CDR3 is CATSDPDRGSYNEQFF. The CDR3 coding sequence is TGTGCCACCAGTGATCCGGACAGGGGCTCCTACAATGAGCAGTTCTTC.

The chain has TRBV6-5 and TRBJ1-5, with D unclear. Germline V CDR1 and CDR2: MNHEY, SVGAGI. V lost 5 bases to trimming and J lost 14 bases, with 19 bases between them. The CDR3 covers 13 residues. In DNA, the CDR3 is TGTGCCAGCAGTCTCTCCGGACCCGGGATGAAGCATTTT. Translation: CASSLSGPGMKHF.

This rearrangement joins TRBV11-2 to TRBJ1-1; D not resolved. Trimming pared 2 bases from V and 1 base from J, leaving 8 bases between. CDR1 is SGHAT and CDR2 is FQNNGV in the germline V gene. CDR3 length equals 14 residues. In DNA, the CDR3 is TGTGCCAGCAGCTTAAATCCAGGGAACACTGAAGCTTTCTTT. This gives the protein CASSLNPGNTEAFF.

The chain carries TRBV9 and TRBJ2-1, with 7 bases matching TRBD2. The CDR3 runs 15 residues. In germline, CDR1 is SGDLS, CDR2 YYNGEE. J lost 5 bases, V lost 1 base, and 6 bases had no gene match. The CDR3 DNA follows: TGTGCCAGCAGCGTAAGAGCGGGGATCCACAATGAGCAGTTCTTC. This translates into CASSVRAGIHNEQFF.

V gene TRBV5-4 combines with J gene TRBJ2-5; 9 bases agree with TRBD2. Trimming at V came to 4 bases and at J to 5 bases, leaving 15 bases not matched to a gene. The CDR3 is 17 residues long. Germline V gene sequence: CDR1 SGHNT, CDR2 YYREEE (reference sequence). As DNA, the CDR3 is TGTGCCAGCAGCCGCTTAACAATTAGCGGGGGCGTTGAGACCCAGTACTTC. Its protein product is CASSRLTISGGVETQYF.

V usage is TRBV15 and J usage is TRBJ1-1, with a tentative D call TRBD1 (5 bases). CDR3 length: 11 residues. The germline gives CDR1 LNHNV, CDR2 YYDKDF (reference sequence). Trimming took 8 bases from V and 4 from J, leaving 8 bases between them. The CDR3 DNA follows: TGTGCCACCCGGGGGGGCACTGAAGCTTTCTTT. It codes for CATRGGTEAFF.

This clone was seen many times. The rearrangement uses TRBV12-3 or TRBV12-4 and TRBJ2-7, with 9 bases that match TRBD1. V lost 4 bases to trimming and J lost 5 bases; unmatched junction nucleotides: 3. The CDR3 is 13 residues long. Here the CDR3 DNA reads TGTGCCAGCAGTTCCGGGACAGGGCACGAGCAGTACTTC. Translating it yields CASSSGTGHEQYF.

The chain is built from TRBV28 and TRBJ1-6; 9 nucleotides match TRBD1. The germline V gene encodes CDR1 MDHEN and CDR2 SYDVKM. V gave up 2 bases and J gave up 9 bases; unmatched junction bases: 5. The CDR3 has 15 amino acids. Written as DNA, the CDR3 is TGTGCCAGCAGTTTAGGACAGGGGAAAGGTTCACCCCTCCACTTT. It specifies CASSLGQGKGSPLHF.

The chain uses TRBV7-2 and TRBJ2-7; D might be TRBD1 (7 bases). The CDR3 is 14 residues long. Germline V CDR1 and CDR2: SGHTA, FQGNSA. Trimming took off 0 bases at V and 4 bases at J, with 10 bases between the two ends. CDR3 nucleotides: TGTGCCAGCAGCTTAGCGACAGGGAGGTACGAGCAGTACTTC. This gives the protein CASSLATGRYEQYF.

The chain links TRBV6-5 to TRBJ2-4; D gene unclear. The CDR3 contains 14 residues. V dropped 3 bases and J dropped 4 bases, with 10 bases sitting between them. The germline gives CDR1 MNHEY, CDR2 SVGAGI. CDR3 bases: TGTGCCAGCAGTTATGGCGCAGGAAAAAACATTCAGTACTTC. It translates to CASSYGAGKNIQYF.

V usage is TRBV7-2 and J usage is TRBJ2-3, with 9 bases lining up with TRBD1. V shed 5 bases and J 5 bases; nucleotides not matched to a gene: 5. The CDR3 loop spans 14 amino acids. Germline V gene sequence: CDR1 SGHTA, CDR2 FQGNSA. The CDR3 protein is CASSQQGAEDTQYF. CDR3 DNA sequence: TGTGCCAGCAGCCAACAGGGGGCGGAAGATACGCAGTATTTT.

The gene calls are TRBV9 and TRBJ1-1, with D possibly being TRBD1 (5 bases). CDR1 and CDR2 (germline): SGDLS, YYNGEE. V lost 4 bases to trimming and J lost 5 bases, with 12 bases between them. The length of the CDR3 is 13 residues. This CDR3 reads CASSPRGGTEAFF. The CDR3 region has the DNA TGTGCCAGCAGCCCGCGTGGGGGGACTGAAGCTTTCTTT.

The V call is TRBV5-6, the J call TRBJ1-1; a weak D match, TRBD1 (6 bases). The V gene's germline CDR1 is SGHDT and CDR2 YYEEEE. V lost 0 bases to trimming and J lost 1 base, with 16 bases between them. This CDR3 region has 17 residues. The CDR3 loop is CASSLEGGFRWNTEAFF. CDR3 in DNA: TGTGCCAGCAGCTTGGAAGGGGGTTTTCGATGGAACACTGAAGCTTTCTTT.

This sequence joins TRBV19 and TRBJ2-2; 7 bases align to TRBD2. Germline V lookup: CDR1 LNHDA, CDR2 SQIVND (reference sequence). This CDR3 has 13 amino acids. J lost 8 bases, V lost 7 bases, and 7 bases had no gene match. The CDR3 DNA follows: TGTGCCAGTACCGTGGGAGGGGCAGGGGAGCTGTTTTTT. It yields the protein CASTVGGAGELFF.

CDR3 sequence: CASSQGKGGKDTQYF. CDR3 nucleotides: TGCGCCAGCAGCCAAGGAAAAGGGGGAAAAGATACGCAGTATTTT. The chain carries TRBV4-1 and TRBJ2-3; possible D gene TRBD1, 6 bases. There are 15 residues in the CDR3. Germline values: CDR1 MGHRA, CDR2 YSYEKL. V was clipped by 1 base and J by 5 bases, with 13 bases between them.

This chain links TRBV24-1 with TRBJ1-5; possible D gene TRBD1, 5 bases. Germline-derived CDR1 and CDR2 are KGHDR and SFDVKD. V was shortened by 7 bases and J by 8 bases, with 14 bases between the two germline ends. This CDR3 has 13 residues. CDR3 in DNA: TGTGCCACCAGCGGGGGATACCTCAAGCCCCAGCATTTT. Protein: CATSGGYLKPQHF.

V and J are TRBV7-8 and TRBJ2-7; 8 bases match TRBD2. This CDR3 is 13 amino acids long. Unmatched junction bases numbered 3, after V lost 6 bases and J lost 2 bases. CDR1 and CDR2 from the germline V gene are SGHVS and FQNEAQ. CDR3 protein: CASSSGVPYEQYF. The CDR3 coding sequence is TGTGCCAGCAGTAGCGGGGTTCCCTACGAGCAGTACTTC.

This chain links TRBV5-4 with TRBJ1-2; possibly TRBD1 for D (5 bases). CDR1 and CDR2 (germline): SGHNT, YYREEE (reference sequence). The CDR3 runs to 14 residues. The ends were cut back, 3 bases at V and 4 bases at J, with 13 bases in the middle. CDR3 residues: CASSYSGDGYGYTF. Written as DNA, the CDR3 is TGTGCCAGCAGCTACTCGGGGGACGGCTATGGCTACACCTTC.

The DNA for the CDR3 is TGTGCCAGCAGCTTAACGCGACAAATCAATTCACCCCTCCACTTT. Translation: CASSLTRQINSPLHF. V gene TRBV7-8 combines with J gene TRBJ1-6; D unclear. Germline assignment: CDR1 SGHVS and CDR2 FQNEAQ. Trimming removed 2 bases at V and 7 bases at J, with 12 bases between. This CDR3 spans 15 amino acids.

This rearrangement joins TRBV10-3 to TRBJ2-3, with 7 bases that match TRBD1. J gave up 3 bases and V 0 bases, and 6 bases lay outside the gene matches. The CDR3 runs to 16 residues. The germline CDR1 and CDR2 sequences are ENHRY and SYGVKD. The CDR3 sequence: CAISESRGQGTDTQYF. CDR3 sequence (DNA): TGTGCCATCAGTGAGTCAAGGGGGCAAGGGACAGATACGCAGTATTTT.

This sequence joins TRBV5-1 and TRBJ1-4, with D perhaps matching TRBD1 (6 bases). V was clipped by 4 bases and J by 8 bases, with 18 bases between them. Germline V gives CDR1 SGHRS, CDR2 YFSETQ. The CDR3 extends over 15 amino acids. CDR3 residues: CASSPTFRQDEKLFF. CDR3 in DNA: TGCGCCAGCAGCCCCACATTTAGACAGGACGAAAAACTGTTTTTT.

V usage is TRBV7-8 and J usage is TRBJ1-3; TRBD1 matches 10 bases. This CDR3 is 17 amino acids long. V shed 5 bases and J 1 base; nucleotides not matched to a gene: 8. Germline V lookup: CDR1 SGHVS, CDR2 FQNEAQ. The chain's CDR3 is CASSIDRGRISGNTIYF. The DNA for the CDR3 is TGTGCCAGCAGCATCGACAGGGGGCGGATATCTGGAAACACCATATATTTT.

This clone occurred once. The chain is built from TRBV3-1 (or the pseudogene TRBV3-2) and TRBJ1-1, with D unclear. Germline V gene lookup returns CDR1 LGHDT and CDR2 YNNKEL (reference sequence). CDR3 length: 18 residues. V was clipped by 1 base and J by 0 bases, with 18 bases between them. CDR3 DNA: TGTGCCAGCAGCCAAGGGACTTTCATCGCAACTATGAACACTGAAGCTTTCTTT. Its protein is CASSQGTFIATMNTEAFF.

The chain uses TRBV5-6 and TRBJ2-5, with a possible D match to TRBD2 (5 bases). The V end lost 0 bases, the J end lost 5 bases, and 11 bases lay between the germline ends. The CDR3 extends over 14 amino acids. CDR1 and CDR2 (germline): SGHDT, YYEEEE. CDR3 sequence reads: CASSLAEGSETQYF. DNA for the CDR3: TGTGCCAGCAGCTTGGCCGAGGGTAGCGAGACCCAGTACTTC.

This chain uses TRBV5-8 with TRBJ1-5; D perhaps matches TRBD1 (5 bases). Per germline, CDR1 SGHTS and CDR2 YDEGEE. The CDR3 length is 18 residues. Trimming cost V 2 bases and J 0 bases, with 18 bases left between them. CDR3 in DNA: TGTGCCAGCAGCTTAGAGGTTCTCGGGGGGGTTAGCAATCAGCCCCAGCATTTT. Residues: CASSLEVLGGVSNQPQHF.

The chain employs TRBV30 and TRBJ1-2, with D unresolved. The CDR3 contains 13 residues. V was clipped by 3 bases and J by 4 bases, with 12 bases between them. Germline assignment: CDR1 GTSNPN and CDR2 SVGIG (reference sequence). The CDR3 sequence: CAWRSGAVYGYTF. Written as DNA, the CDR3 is TGTGCCTGGAGGTCGGGAGCCGTCTATGGCTACACCTTC.